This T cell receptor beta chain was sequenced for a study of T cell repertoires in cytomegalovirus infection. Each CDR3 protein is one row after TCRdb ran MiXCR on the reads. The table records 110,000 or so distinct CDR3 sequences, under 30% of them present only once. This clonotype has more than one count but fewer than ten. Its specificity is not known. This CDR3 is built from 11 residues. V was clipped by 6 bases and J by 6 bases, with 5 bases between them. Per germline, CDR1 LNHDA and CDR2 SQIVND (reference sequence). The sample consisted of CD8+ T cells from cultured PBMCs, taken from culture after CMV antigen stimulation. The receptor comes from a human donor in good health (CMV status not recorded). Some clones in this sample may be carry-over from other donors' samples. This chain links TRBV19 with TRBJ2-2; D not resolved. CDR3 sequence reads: CASSDPGELFF. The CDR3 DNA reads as TGTGCCAGTAGCGACCCCGGGGAGCTGTTTTTT.